This T cell receptor (beta chain) is drawn from a study of blood T cell repertoires in COVID-19. For the study at large: Nucleic acid was either cDNA or gDNA, and it came from T cells, B-cell-depleted T cells, or PBMCs.

From germline, CDR1 is MNHNS and CDR2 SASEGT. The CDR3 runs 14 residues. V lost 1 base and J 5 bases, leaving 11 bases between the germline ends. Original analysis: By means of reference gene primer amplification, nucleated cell counts were estimated. The method was immunoSEQ multiplex PCR; TCRdb's version includes in-frame clones alone and lacks a portion of them. V and J calls and clone size are as listed in that table; D and trimming were resolved from the DNA. The data show about 180,000 clones, 80% to 90% seen once. The chain uses TRBV6-1 and TRBJ1-2; D call uncertain. The source of this sequence is a man in his fifties with active or convalescent COVID-19. Sequences were obtained from peripheral blood. The CDR3 DNA sequence: TGTGCCAGCAGTGAAGGGAGAACAAGTTATGGCTACACCTTC. Translation gives CASSEGRTSYGYTF.